The 27 T cell receptor beta chains below come from one sample, sequenced in a study of T cell repertoires in cytomegalovirus infection. For these receptors, no antigen is known. TCRdb itself ran the reads through MiXCR, one entry per CDR3 protein. The sample yields a few hundred thousand distinct CDR3 sequences, approximately 40% seen once. This sample comprised cultured PBMCs, obtained from culture after CMV antigen stimulation. These receptors all come from a human donor in good health (CMV status not recorded). Some clones in this sample may be carry-over from other donors' samples.

This clonotype was counted a few times. In nucleotides, the CDR3 is TGTGCCAGCAGTCCCGGTGACAGGCTCGCCTACGAGCAGTACTTC. The encoded protein is CASSPGDRLAYEQYF. The chain couples TRBV12-3 or TRBV12-4 to TRBJ2-7; a possible D gene is TRBD1 (6 bases). CDR3 length: 15 residues. V lost 5 bases and J lost 2, with 16 bases in between.

In this sample, this clonotype turned up a few times. The CDR3 loop reads CASSPLPNPGNEQFF. The DNA of the CDR3 is TGTGCCAGTAGTCCTCTGCCGAACCCTGGGAATGAGCAGTTCTTC. The chain has TRBV19 and TRBJ2-1; no clear D. V lost 5 bases and J 7 bases, leaving 18 bases between the germline ends. The CDR3 has 15 residues. Germline CDR1 LNHDA, CDR2 SQIVND (reference sequence).

The chain uses TRBV20-1 and TRBJ2-3; D perhaps matches TRBD2 (6 bases). V was cut by 2 bases and J by 3 bases, with 18 bases left in between. The CDR3 extends over 16 amino acids. Per the germline V gene, CDR1 is DFQATT and CDR2 is SNEGSKA (reference sequence). The CDR3 spells CSARTHLRGNTDTQYF. CDR3 bases: TGCAGTGCTAGAACCCACTTGCGGGGTAATACAGATACGCAGTATTTT.

This clonotype has ten or more counts. The rearrangement uses TRBV7-2 and TRBJ1-1; D is uncertain. From germline, CDR1 is SGHTA and CDR2 FQGNSA. This CDR3 has 14 residues. V lost 1 base and J lost 4, with 10 bases in between. The CDR3 here is CASSLVGLGTEAFF. The CDR3 DNA follows: TGTGCCAGCAGCTTAGTTGGGTTGGGCACTGAAGCTTTCTTT.

The chain recombines TRBV20-1 with TRBJ2-3; D might be TRBD1 (5 bases). Germline assignment: CDR1 DFQATT and CDR2 SNEGSKA (reference sequence). The CDR3 is made up of 13 amino acids. Between the trimmed V and J ends, which lost 1 base and 2 bases, there was a span of 7 bases. The CDR3 reads CSARGQFTDTQYF. The DNA of the CDR3 is TGCAGTGCTAGAGGACAGTTCACAGATACGCAGTATTTT.

This clonotype appeared a few times. The rearrangement links TRBV12-3 or TRBV12-4 to TRBJ1-6; tentative D call: TRBD1 (6 bases). V lost 5 bases and J lost 7, with 15 bases in between. CDR3 size: 15 residues. The chain's CDR3 is CASSPAGGGNSPLHF. CDR3 nucleotides: TGTGCCAGCAGTCCCGCGGGGGGCGGGAATTCACCCCTCCACTTT.

This clonotype showed up many times. The chain employs TRBV7-2 and TRBJ2-1, with TRBD2 identical over 13 bases. Germline CDR1 SGHTA, CDR2 FQGNSA. Trimming removed 5 bases from V and 4 bases from J; junction bases left unmatched: 8. The CDR3 length is 17 residues. The CDR3 nucleotides are TGTGCCAGCAGCCCTCACCGACTAGCGGGAGGTTACAATGAGCAGTTCTTC. This codes for CASSPHRLAGGYNEQFF. Filled out from reference TRBV7-2 and TRBJ2-1, the complete variable domain reads GAGVSQSPSNKVTEKGKDVELRCDPISGHTALYWYRQSLGQGLEFLIYFQGNSAPDKSGLPSDRFSAERTGGSVSTLTIQRTQQEDSAVYLCASSPHRLAGGYNEQFFGPGTRLTVL.

V is TRBV7-2 and J is TRBJ2-7, with 8 bases aligning to TRBD1. After removal of 2 bases from V and 7 bases from J, the junction contained 10 bases not matched to a gene. The length of the CDR3 is 15 residues. Germline CDR1 reads SGHTA; CDR2 reads FQGNSA. The chain's CDR3 is CASSLTPGQAFEQYF. Here the CDR3 DNA reads TGTGCCAGCAGCTTAACCCCGGGACAGGCTTTTGAGCAGTACTTC.

This clonotype was seen a few times. The V call is TRBV12-3 or TRBV12-4, the J call TRBJ1-1; D perhaps matches TRBD1 (6 bases). The CDR3 has 14 residues. V gave up 10 bases and J gave up 4 bases, with 19 bases separating them. CDR3 sequence: CATLWGQAGTEAFF. The CDR3 coding sequence is TGTGCCACCCTGTGGGGGCAGGCGGGCACTGAAGCTTTCTTT.

As to this clonotype: The junction shows a germline mismatch at one end, possibly a read error. This chain links TRBV28 with TRBJ1-1; unclear D gene. This CDR3 is built from 16 residues. CDR1 is MDHEN and CDR2 is SYDVKM in the germline V gene. CDR3 bases: TGTGCCAGCAGTTTAGGAATAACAGAGTTGAACACTCAAGCTTTCTTT. Protein sequence: CASSLGITELNTQAFF.

This clonotype was seen at least ten times. The chain combines TRBV6-1 with TRBJ2-3, with D perhaps TRBD1 (5 bases). The CDR3 has 12 amino acids. Germline loops: CDR1 MNHNS, CDR2 SASEGT. Trimming stripped 10 bases from V and 7 bases from J, with 15 bases between. CDR3 region: CATRQTAYTQYF. In DNA, the CDR3 is TGTGCCACCCGACAGACAGCATATACGCAGTATTTT.

DNA for the CDR3: TGTGCCAGCAGCTTGCAGCCCGGGACCGATCAGCCCCAGCATTTT. It yields the protein CASSLQPGTDQPQHF. This sequence joins TRBV7-2 and TRBJ1-5, with D possibly being TRBD1 (5 bases). Germline V gene data show CDR1 as SGHTA and CDR2 as FQGNSA. V lost 3 bases and J 5 bases, leaving 14 bases between the germline ends. This CDR3 comprises 15 residues.

This clonotype was picked up a small number of times. This chain connects TRBV28 to TRBJ2-7; 9 positions agree with TRBD1. The J segment lost 6 bases and the V segment lost 5 bases, leaving 11 bases of the junction unmatched. The germline V gene has CDR1 MDHEN and CDR2 SYDVKM. This CDR3 has 15 residues. CDR3 nucleotides: TGTGCCAGCAGTCTAACTCCGGGACAGGGCATCGAGCAGTACTTC. Amino acids: CASSLTPGQGIEQYF.

The V gene is TRBV10-3, the J gene TRBJ2-1, with 10 bases aligning to TRBD2. With V trimmed by 6 bases and J by 5 bases, 7 bases remained unmatched. This CDR3 spans 15 amino acids. Germline CDR1 reads ENHRY; CDR2 reads SYGVKD. The CDR3 DNA reads TGTGCCATCAGGGGAGCGGGAGGGGGGGACAATGAGCAGTTCTTC. Translating it yields CAIRGAGGGDNEQFF.

The rearrangement uses TRBV11-2 and TRBJ2-1; perhaps TRBD2 as D (6 bases). CDR3 size: 17 residues. V was shortened by 0 bases and J by 4 bases, with 16 bases between the two germline ends. Germline V gene lookup returns CDR1 SGHAT and CDR2 FQNNGV. DNA for the CDR3: TGTGCCAGCAGCTTAGATCGGGGGAGCGGCATATACAATGAGCAGTTCTTC. Protein product: CASSLDRGSGIYNEQFF.

J is TRBJ1-2 and V is TRBV12-3 or TRBV12-4; D unresolved. This CDR3 contains 13 residues. V dropped 4 bases and J dropped 8 bases, with 14 bases sitting between them. The CDR3 DNA reads TGTGCCAGCAGTTCTCGAACCTATAACGGCTACACCTTC. It specifies CASSSRTYNGYTF.

There are a few counts of this clonotype. This sequence joins TRBV7-9 and TRBJ1-5; TRBD1 aligns across 7 bases. The CDR3 consists of 14 residues. From germline, CDR1 is SEHNR and CDR2 FQNEAQ (reference sequence). Trimming cost V 5 bases and J 7 bases; bases outside gene matches: 8. DNA for the CDR3: TGTGCCAGCAGCCTGACAGGGTGGAGGCAGCCCCAGCATTTT. The encoded protein is CASSLTGWRQPQHF.

The chain joins TRBV7-8 to TRBJ2-1; D might be TRBD2 (6 bases). The CDR3 loop spans 14 amino acids. The ends were cut back, 4 bases at V and 7 bases at J, with 14 bases in the middle. Per germline, CDR1 SGHVS and CDR2 FQNEAQ. The CDR3 spells CASSSGLATNEQFF. DNA of the CDR3: TGTGCCAGCAGCTCGGGACTTGCTACGAATGAGCAGTTCTTC.

In this sample, this clonotype turned up a few times. V is TRBV11-2 and J is TRBJ2-5; the match to TRBD2 covers 12 bases. Germline V gives CDR1 SGHAT, CDR2 FQNNGV. The trim removed 5 bases at V and 2 bases at J, leaving 6 bases unmatched. This CDR3 region has 16 residues. CDR3 DNA sequence: TGTGCCAGCAGCCCAACTAGCGGGAGGTATCAAGAGACCCAGTACTTC. Residues: CASSPTSGRYQETQYF.

The rearrangement joins TRBV28 to TRBJ1-2, with D maybe TRBD1 (5 bases). Germline V gives CDR1 MDHEN, CDR2 SYDVKM. The CDR3 is 14 residues long. The V gene lost 4 bases and the J gene lost 6 bases, with 15 bases spanning the gap. CDR3 DNA: TGTGCCAGCAGTTCGGGACTGGGGCGGGATGGCTACACCTTC. It translates to CASSSGLGRDGYTF.

This clonotype was observed a few times. V usage is TRBV7-2 and J usage is TRBJ2-3; the match to TRBD1 covers 8 bases. V shed 5 bases and J 2 bases; nucleotides not matched to a gene: 6. The V gene's germline CDR1 is SGHTA and CDR2 FQGNSA. The CDR3 contains 15 residues. The CDR3 loop is CASSLRQGFTDTQYF. CDR3 sequence (DNA): TGTGCCAGCAGCCTTAGACAGGGGTTCACAGATACGCAGTATTTT.

This clonotype was counted once. The gene calls are TRBV15 and TRBJ1-5; D not certain. This CDR3 region has 13 residues. The V gene lost 6 bases and the J gene lost 0 bases, with 6 bases spanning the gap. Per the germline V gene, CDR1 is LNHNV and CDR2 is YYDKDF (reference sequence). The CDR3 sequence: CATSLGSNQPQHF. The CDR3 DNA sequence: TGTGCCACCAGTTTAGGTAGCAATCAGCCCCAGCATTTT. The variable domain in full, with the rest retrieved from reference TRBV15 and TRBJ1-5, is DAMVIQNPRYQVTQFGKPVTLSCSQTLNHNVMYWYQQKSSQAPKLLFHYYDKDFNNEADTPDNFQSRRPNTSFCFLDIRSPGLGDTAMYLCATSLGSNQPQHFGDGTRLSIL.

In this sample, this clonotype turned up many times. This chain joins TRBV7-2 and TRBJ1-2; TRBD1 agrees at 11 bases. Germline V lookup: CDR1 SGHTA, CDR2 FQGNSA. After removal of 4 bases from V and 7 bases from J, the junction contained 8 bases not matched to a gene. The CDR3 runs to 15 residues. The CDR3 region has the DNA TGTGCCAGCAGCTCCCCCCCGGGACAGGGGGTTGGCTACACCTTC. Amino acids: CASSSPPGQGVGYTF.

The chain combines TRBV7-2 with TRBJ2-3; 8 bases map to TRBD2. Germline loops: CDR1 SGHTA, CDR2 FQGNSA. The CDR3 has 14 residues. The junction had 2 bases not matched to a gene; V was cut back by 3 bases and J by 3 bases. The CDR3 DNA follows: TGTGCCAGCAGCTTTAAGCGGGGGACAGATACGCAGTATTTT. Translated: CASSFKRGTDTQYF.

This chain uses TRBV19 with TRBJ2-7, with a tentative D call TRBD2 (5 bases). CDR3 length equals 17 residues. The V gene's germline CDR1 is LNHDA and CDR2 SQIVND (reference sequence). V was shortened by 5 bases and J by 2 bases, with 22 bases between the two germline ends. CDR3: CASSPAGYMDGAYEQYF. In DNA form, the CDR3 reads TGTGCCAGTAGTCCCGCCGGATATATGGACGGGGCCTACGAGCAGTACTTC.

The chain has TRBV12-3 or TRBV12-4 and TRBJ2-5; TRBD2 matches at 8 bases. This CDR3 contains 14 residues. J was trimmed by 4 bases and V by 7 bases; bases with no gene match: 8. The CDR3 DNA reads as TGTGCCAGCACCTTTGGACTAGCAGGAGAGACCCAGTACTTC. This gives the protein CASTFGLAGETQYF.

This clonotype appeared a few times. The gene calls are TRBV12-3 or TRBV12-4 and TRBJ2-1; the D gene is possibly TRBD2 (6 bases). This CDR3 is built from 14 residues. Deletions cut 10 bases from V and 1 base from J, with 14 bases between. The CDR3 DNA sequence: TGTGCCACCAAGGAGGGCCGGTCCTACAATGAGCAGTTCTTC. Translation gives CATKEGRSYNEQFF.